What follows is one T cell receptor beta chain and its context. It lacks a known antigen. No base qualities exist here, and no much larger clone lies one base off it. This entry belongs to a study of cytomegalovirus exposure and HLA in healthy donors (dated by TCRdb to about 2017). Study-level background: A later analysis indicated that the 120 or so validation repertoires were generated on the platform also employed for the roughly 650 repertoires of the first cohort. Besides the first cohort of 666 subjects, a separate validation cohort made up of 90 to 150 different subjects was used. To predict cytomegalovirus infection status, the study combined high-throughput TCR immunosequencing, statistical association of individual TCRs with disease status, and machine learning. The study aimed to test whether cataloging public T cell receptors could reveal signatures of past pathogen exposure. The investigation overall reported the following: A total of fewer than 200 TCR beta chains were listed by the study as associated with cytomegalovirus. A later analysis lacked HLA typing for the validation cohort, so it scored co-occurrence in that cohort across all 120 or so repertoires. Most TCR sequences were observed very rarely across donors, whereas some public TCRs were present in many individuals. A few of the identified cytomegalovirus-associated TCR beta chains were confirmed in vitro to be specific for cytomegalovirus antigens. In both the original and validation cohorts, the classifier was reported to diagnose cytomegalovirus status with high specificity and sensitivity. The authors suggested that the approach could potentially be generalized to other disease states and immunological phenotypes. Of the cluster scores, approximately 94% were above 0 in a later analysis, which found that TCRs clustered in the first cohort also tended to co-occur in the 90 to 150 validation repertoires.

The donors belonged to the validation cohort of about 120 subjects, which was separate from the approximately 700-subject first cohort. Libraries were constructed by the immunoSEQ multiplex PCR assay. Under the source paper's analysis protocol: To diagnose cytomegalovirus status from the catalog of TCR beta chain sequences, a statistical classification framework was built. TCRdb retrieved this table from immuneACCESS and kept in-frame rearrangements only. Not all clones are present; in checked studies, unresolved V genes account for under half, and no reason is known for the remainder. That table supplies the V and J calls and clone size; D and trimming were determined from the DNA. The sample table shows about 84,000 clones, and approximately 90% are seen once. The top ten clones comprise 2.1% of the sample. CDR1 and CDR2, looked up from the germline V gene, are SGDLS and YYNGEE. Between the V and J ends, shortened by 0 bases and 0 bases respectively, the junction contains 12 bases. Measured from the cysteine to the phenylalanine, the CDR3 is 17 residues long. Only CDR3 DNA remains: 51 bases, in frame from the first base.

The chain is encoded by TRBV9 joined to TRBJ1-4, with the D gene uncertain. The sample consisted of PBMCs. This receptor was identified in a man aged 30 to 45 in good health and CMV-seronegative. Here the CDR3 is given as CASSVGLGRPTNEKLFF. Here is the DNA: TGTGCCAGCAGCGTAGGGTTGGGCAGACCAACTAATGAAAAACTGTTTTTT.